This T cell receptor beta chain was documented in a study of CD8+ T cells in alopecia areata. Study-wide context: Tofacitinib administration to treated patients was oral, at 5 to 10 mg twice daily. People stayed on tofacitinib for 6 to 18 months, then stopped the drug for 6 months. The study's findings and limits: Across lesional scalp, and particularly alopecia totalis/universalis, clonality surpassed that of normal scalp.

V shed 7 bases and J 6 bases; nucleotides not matched to a gene: 7. From germline, CDR1 is ENHRY and CDR2 SYGVKD. This CDR3 has 14 amino acids. Reverse transcription of extracted RNA yielded cDNA, which provided the sequencing template. Assay: immunoSEQ multiplex PCR; the TCRdb copy retains only in-frame clones and omits some. The sample carries 200,000 or so clones, 50% to 60% recorded once. Collected material from alopecia areata patients comprised lesional scalp punch biopsies and peripheral blood. For this clone: No antigen is known for it.

The source material was CD4+ T cells sorted from blood, sampled at week 0. The rearrangement uses TRBV10-3 and TRBJ2-7; 12 bases are shared with TRBD2. This TCR was sampled from a human donor with alopecia areata. The CDR3 region has the DNA TGTGCCATCATGACGGCTAGCGGGAGGGGCGAGCAGTACTTC. Protein: CAIMTASGRGEQYF.